Listed here are 22 T cell receptor beta chains from one sample, sequenced in a study of somatic mutations in cytotoxic T cells in rheumatoid arthritis. Sequencing used immunoSEQ multiplex PCR; TCRdb keeps in-frame clones, though not all of them. The data contain about 19,000 clones, about three quarters of them singletons. The specimen sequenced was CD8+ T cells sorted from blood. All receptors come from an adult with rheumatoid arthritis.

This rearrangement joins TRBV6-6 to TRBJ1-2, with 7 bases lining up with TRBD1. The germline V gene has CDR1 MNHNY and CDR2 SVGAGI (reference sequence). Trimming at V came to 10 bases and at J to 5 bases, leaving 19 bases not matched to a gene. The CDR3 runs 16 residues. CDR3 DNA: TGTGCCATACTTAACCAACCGGGACAGAGCTTTTATGGCTACACCTTC. Encoded protein: CAILNQPGQSFYGYTF.

The chain couples TRBV9 to TRBJ1-2; D gene unclear. Germline assignment: CDR1 SGDLS and CDR2 YYNGEE. Trimming stripped 3 bases from V and 4 bases from J, with 13 bases between. This CDR3 region has 14 residues. CDR3 bases: TGTGCCAGCAGCGCTAGCCGGGAGGTCTATGGCTACACCTTC. This sequence encodes CASSASREVYGYTF.

Here the CDR3 reads CASSEGRGQDQPQHF. DNA of the CDR3: TGTGCCAGCAGTGAAGGGAGGGGACAGGATCAGCCCCAGCATTTT. The chain employs TRBV6-1 and TRBJ1-5; 8 bases line up with TRBD1. Trimming took 1 base from V and 5 from J; bases not matched to a gene: 4. The CDR3 covers 15 residues. The V gene's germline CDR1 is MNHNS and CDR2 SASEGT.

The chain couples TRBV19 to TRBJ2-1; D gene unclear. The CDR3 spans 14 residues. Trimming pared 0 bases from V and 0 bases from J, leaving 3 bases between. The germline V gene has CDR1 LNHDA and CDR2 SQIVND (reference sequence). The DNA for the CDR3 is TGTGCCAGTAGTATAGAGAGCTCCTACAATGAGCAGTTCTTC. Its translation is CASSIESSYNEQFF.

The chain recombines TRBV19 with TRBJ1-1; 7 positions agree with TRBD1. After removal of 5 bases from V and 0 bases from J, the junction contained 6 bases not matched to a gene. Germline lookup yields CDR1 LNHDA and CDR2 SQIVND (reference sequence). This CDR3 region has 15 residues. The CDR3 loop reads CASSPDTGVNTEAFF. The DNA of the CDR3 is TGTGCCAGTAGTCCCGACACAGGGGTGAACACTGAAGCTTTCTTT.

The rearrangement uses TRBV6-5 and TRBJ1-6; a weak D match, TRBD1 (5 bases). The V end lost 0 bases, the J end lost 5 bases, and 8 bases lay between the germline ends. CDR1 is MNHEY and CDR2 is SVGAGI in the germline V gene. The CDR3 extends over 15 amino acids. DNA for the CDR3: TGTGCCAGCAGTTACTCGGGGGGACATAATTCACCCCTCCACTTT. It translates to CASSYSGGHNSPLHF.

By share of the sample, this clone is medium-sized. The rearrangement uses TRBV19 and TRBJ1-6, with a tentative D call TRBD1 (6 bases). Germline V CDR1 and CDR2: LNHDA, SQIVND (reference sequence). Trimming stripped 7 bases from V and 0 bases from J, with 10 bases between. This CDR3 has 15 amino acids. Written as DNA, the CDR3 is TGTGCCAGTACTCAGGGGAGCTCCTATAATTCACCCCTCCACTTT. Its protein is CASTQGSSYNSPLHF.

V and J are TRBV4-1 and TRBJ2-7; 8 bases are shared with TRBD1. The CDR3 totals 15 residues. Germline V gives CDR1 MGHRA, CDR2 YSYEKL. Trimming removed 0 bases from V and 1 base from J; junction bases left unmatched: 2. The chain's CDR3 is CASSQEDRDSYEQYF. CDR3 in DNA: TGCGCCAGCAGCCAAGAGGACAGGGATTCCTACGAGCAGTACTTC.

The chain has TRBV27 and TRBJ2-1, with D tentatively TRBD2 (5 bases). CDR1 and CDR2 from the germline V gene are MNHEY and SMNVEV (reference sequence). The V end lost 8 bases, the J end lost 0 bases, and 8 bases lay between the germline ends. This CDR3 has 13 amino acids. The CDR3 here is CASRGSSYNEQFF. The CDR3 DNA is TGTGCCAGCCGGGGTAGCTCCTACAATGAGCAGTTCTTC.

The rearrangement links TRBV15 to TRBJ2-5, with a possible D match to TRBD1 (5 bases). The CDR3 loop spans 14 amino acids. From germline, CDR1 is LNHNV and CDR2 YYDKDF (reference sequence). Between the trimmed V and J ends, which lost 5 bases and 1 base, there was a span of 11 bases. CDR3 region: CATSPEDSQETQYF. In DNA form, the CDR3 reads TGTGCCACCAGCCCGGAAGACAGCCAAGAGACCCAGTACTTC. The full variable domain, its missing parts supplied by reference TRBV15 and TRBJ2-5, is DAMVIQNPRYQVTQFGKPVTLSCSQTLNHNVMYWYQQKSSQAPKLLFHYYDKDFNNEADTPDNFQSRRPNTSFCFLDIRSPGLGDTAMYLCATSPEDSQETQYFGPGTRLLVL.

J is TRBJ2-7 and V is TRBV5-5, with 7 bases lining up with TRBD1. The CDR3 has 14 residues. Germline CDR1 is SGHKS and CDR2 is YYEKEE (reference sequence). The V gene end was trimmed by 5 bases and the J gene end by 5 bases; junction bases not matched to a gene: 10. CDR3: CASSLGRQGNEQYF. The CDR3 DNA reads as TGTGCCAGCAGTCTGGGGAGACAGGGCAACGAGCAGTACTTC.

V and J are TRBV7-7 and TRBJ2-1; D might be TRBD2 (5 bases). In germline, CDR1 is SSHAT, CDR2 FNYEAQ (reference sequence). Trimming stripped 5 bases from V and 6 bases from J, with 14 bases between. The CDR3 is 14 residues long. DNA for the CDR3: TGTGCCAGCAGCGCCGCACTAGGACCCAATGAGCAGTTCTTC. The encoded protein is CASSAALGPNEQFF.

This clone was seen only once. The genes are TRBV27 and TRBJ2-2; D unclear. The CDR3 contains 17 residues. CDR1 is MNHEY, CDR2 SMNVEV, per germline (reference sequence). The V end was cut by 4 bases, the J end by 2 bases, with 17 bases between. The CDR3 is CASSSAWIGSNTGELFF. DNA of the CDR3: TGTGCCAGCAGTTCGGCGTGGATAGGATCTAACACCGGGGAGCTGTTTTTT.

Here the CDR3 reads CASSLRGNSPLHF. CDR3 bases: TGTGCCAGCAGTTTAAGGGGGAATTCACCCCTCCACTTT. The rearrangement links TRBV28 to TRBJ1-6; TRBD1 is a possible D gene (6 bases). This CDR3 comprises 13 residues. The V end was cut by 2 bases, the J end by 7 bases, with 6 bases between. CDR1 is MDHEN and CDR2 is SYDVKM in the germline V gene.

The V call is TRBV30, the J call TRBJ1-5; a possible D gene is TRBD1 (5 bases). Germline V gene lookup returns CDR1 GTSNPN and CDR2 SVGIG (reference sequence). Trimming shortened V by 1 base and J by 0 bases, and 10 bases separated the two germline ends. The CDR3 is 15 amino acids. CDR3 sequence reads: CAWSAGTRSNQPQHF. CDR3 sequence (DNA): TGTGCCTGGAGTGCGGGGACGCGTAGCAATCAGCCCCAGCATTTT.

This clone was counted once. V is TRBV7-9 and J is TRBJ2-7; TRBD2 agrees at 13 bases. There are 16 residues in the CDR3. The germline V gene has CDR1 SEHNR and CDR2 FQNEAQ (reference sequence). V lost 5 bases, J lost 3 bases, and 7 bases stayed unmatched. The CDR3 DNA reads as TGTGCCAGCAGCACGCGACGGACTAGCGGGAGCTACGAGCAGTACTTC. Translated: CASSTRRTSGSYEQYF.

The V and J genes are TRBV19 and TRBJ2-1; D unresolved. The CDR3 contains 16 residues. CDR1 LNHDA and CDR2 SQIVND come from the germline V gene (reference sequence). V lost 3 bases and J lost 8, with 20 bases in between. CDR3 loop: CASSIGFRGSGDEQFF. Written as DNA, the CDR3 is TGTGCCAGTAGTATCGGCTTTCGAGGTAGTGGCGATGAGCAGTTCTTC. The full variable domain, completed using reference TRBV19 and TRBJ2-1, is DGGITQSPKYLFRKEGQNVTLSCEQNLNHDAMYWYRQDPGQGLRLIYYSQIVNDFQKGDIAEGYSVSREKKESFPLTVTSAQKNPTAFYLCASSIGFRGSGDEQFFGPGTRLTVL.

The J gene is TRBJ1-2, the V gene TRBV19, with D uncertain. The CDR3 has 14 residues. The germline gives CDR1 LNHDA, CDR2 SQIVND (reference sequence). Trimming pared 0 bases from V and 5 bases from J, leaving 10 bases between. The CDR3, as DNA: TGTGCCAGTAGTATAGATCTAAACGGGTATGGCTACACCTTC. This translates into CASSIDLNGYGYTF. Using reference TRBV19 and TRBJ1-2 for the parts outside the CDR3, the full variable domain is DGGITQSPKYLFRKEGQNVTLSCEQNLNHDAMYWYRQDPGQGLRLIYYSQIVNDFQKGDIAEGYSVSREKKESFPLTVTSAQKNPTAFYLCASSIDLNGYGYTFGSGTRLTVV.

This clone qualifies as medium-sized. V is TRBV6-4 and J is TRBJ2-1; D gene unclear. V was clipped by 0 bases and J by 5 bases, with 5 bases between them. The CDR3 is 13 amino acids. The germline V gene encodes CDR1 MRHNA and CDR2 SNTAGT. The chain's CDR3 is CASSDSGNNEQFF. CDR3 coding DNA: TGTGCCAGCAGTGACTCGGGGAACAATGAGCAGTTCTTC.

This sequence joins TRBV11-2 and TRBJ2-7, with 7 bases aligning to TRBD1. The V gene's germline CDR1 is SGHAT and CDR2 FQNNGV. Unmatched junction bases numbered 10, after V lost 5 bases and J lost 3 bases. The length of the CDR3 is 15 residues. This CDR3 reads CASSARQGLSYEQYF. CDR3 nucleotides: TGTGCCAGCAGCGCCAGACAGGGCTTAAGCTACGAGCAGTACTTC.

The V gene is TRBV5-8, the J gene TRBJ2-7; 10 bases match TRBD1. Germline CDR1 is SGHTS and CDR2 is YDEGEE. The CDR3 sequence is 13 residues long. Losses at the gene ends were 5 bases for V and 1 base for J; bases not matched to a gene: 0. The DNA for the CDR3 is TGTGCCAGCAGGGACAGGGGGTCCTACGAGCAGTACTTC. Translated, it gives CASRDRGSYEQYF.

In nucleotides, the CDR3 is TGTGCCAGCAGCTTAATTGTCAGTTTGAGCTCTGGAAACACCATATATTTT. Translation: CASSLIVSLSSGNTIYF. This chain uses TRBV11-2 with TRBJ1-3; no clear D gene. The V gene's germline CDR1 is SGHAT and CDR2 FQNNGV. This CDR3 has 17 residues. Trimming removed 2 bases from V and 0 bases from J, with 14 bases in between.